This TCR beta chain came from a study of blood T cell repertoires in COVID-19 (TCRdb year 2020). About the study as a whole: Collaborator samples came from the United States, Italy and Spain and covered acute and convalescent phases of COVID-19. The material from the prospective study consisted of cDNA or gDNA derived from T cells, B-cell-depleted T cells, or PBMCs. Subjects who had been exposed to COVID-19, were actively infected with it, or had recovered from it provided the deeply sampled blood TCRbeta repertoires that made up the dataset. A freely available public database, intended as a resource for researchers studying the immune response to SARS-CoV-2, is where the repertoires were released. Samples were obtained from the ongoing ImmuneRACE study (first 160 participants) and from approximately 1,200 subjects provided by 6 global collaborators. Nearly every sample came with metadata listing a de-identified subject ID, COVID-19 status, age in years and sex. HLA class I and class II types, where available, came from metadata supplied by the sample provider rather than from assay-based typing. Beyond this particular receptor, the publication reports: Clinical and demographic metadata were provided uncurated, with the amount varying by source and participant.

Each collaborating institution followed its own protocols to collect whole blood in K2EDTA tubes. For TCRbeta analysis, collaborators shipped samples in one of three forms: frozen whole blood, isolated PBMCs, or DNA extracted from either of those sample types. The CDR3, from cysteine to phenylalanine, totals 16 residues. The sequence is cut down to CDR3 DNA, 48 bases in frame from base 1. A remark on this clone: The specificity of this receptor is unknown. No per-base quality is available; no much larger clone lies one base away.

The immunoSEQ Assay, a bias-controlled multiplex PCR, was used to amplify TCRbeta CDR3 regions from genomic DNA. Concerning the study's data processing: The number of nucleated cells in each sample was estimated from the amplification of reference gene primers within the assay. To quantify the absolute abundance of each unique TCRbeta CDR3 rearrangement, sequence reads were collapsed and filtered. For each sample, productive Simpson clonality was calculated as the square root of Simpson's diversity index over productive rearrangements. Imported from immuneACCESS, the table was reduced by TCRdb to in-frame sequences with V and J called. These copies leave out some clones; in studies compared against another copy, an unresolved V gene accounts for under half, and the cause of the remainder is not known. V and J calls and clone size are as listed in that table; D and trimming were resolved from the DNA. This sample lists approximately 96,000 clones; roughly 90% were detected once. The top ten hold approximately 1.8% of the sample.

The chain is assembled from TRBV21-1 and TRBJ2-7; the table calls TRBD1, which could not be checked here. TRBV21-1 is a pseudogene segment. The sample consisted of peripheral blood. The sequence derives from a man aged 55 to 70 with acute or convalescent COVID-19. CDR3 protein: CASSLQGGTGGNEQYF. The DNA sequence is given as TGTGCCAGCAGCCTCCAGGGAGGGACAGGCGGCAACGAGCAGTACTTC.